What follows are 18 T cell receptor beta chains derived from one specimen sequenced in a study of cytomegalovirus exposure and HLA in healthy donors (dated by TCRdb to 2017 to 2019). Library generation was performed with the immunoSEQ multiplex PCR assay. For the multiplex PCR, a mixture combining 60 forward primers for TCR Vbeta segments and 13 reverse primers for TCR Jbeta segments was used. TCRdb holds this immuneACCESS table with in-frame rearrangements only. Some clones are missing; in checked studies, unresolved V genes explain under half, and the rest has no known cause. Across this sample there are about 190,000 clones, with around 81% seen only once. The ten largest clones represent 2.1% of the sample. Sequenced material: PBMCs. The receptor set was obtained from a woman aged 18-35 years in good health and CMV-seropositive.

V is TRBV4-2 and J is TRBJ1-3; perhaps TRBD1 as D (6 bases). The CDR3 totals 16 residues. CDR1 is LGHNA, CDR2 YNFKEQ, per germline. Deletions cut 2 bases from V and 0 bases from J, with 11 bases between. The CDR3 sequence is CASSQILQGSGNTIYF. The CDR3 nucleotides are TGTGCCAGCAGCCAAATATTACAGGGCTCTGGAAACACCATATATTTT.

This chain connects TRBV6-4 to TRBJ2-1, with 14 bases aligning to TRBD2. Germline CDR1 reads MRHNA; CDR2 reads SNTAGT. The CDR3 spans 15 residues. Germline trimming cut 6 bases from V and 7 bases from J; bases unmatched to any gene: 5. The CDR3 spells CASSSGTSGGNEQFF. Here the CDR3 DNA reads TGTGCCAGCAGCTCCGGGACTAGCGGGGGAAATGAGCAGTTCTTC.

This sequence joins TRBV2 and TRBJ1-2; the D is unclear. The V end lost 5 bases, the J end lost 6 bases, and 10 bases lay between the germline ends. The CDR3 is made up of 12 amino acids. Germline lookup yields CDR1 SNHLY and CDR2 FYNNEI. CDR3 bases: TGTGCCAGCAGTCCCAGATCCGATGGCTACACCTTC. Protein product: CASSPRSDGYTF. Combining the CDR3 with reference TRBV2 and TRBJ1-2 gives the whole variable domain EPEVTQTPSHQVTQMGQEVILRCVPISNHLYFYWYRQILGQKVEFLVSFYNNEISEKSEIFDDQFSVERPDGSNFTLKIRSTKLEDSAMYFCASSPRSDGYTFGSGTRLTVV.

J is TRBJ1-3 and V is TRBV6-5; the D is unclear. The germline V and J ends were trimmed by 0 bases and 0 bases, with 6 bases remaining between them. CDR1 MNHEY and CDR2 SVGAGI come from the germline V gene. This CDR3 has 15 amino acids. This CDR3 is CASSYSADSGNTIYF. The CDR3 bases are TGTGCCAGCAGTTACTCTGCGGACTCTGGAAACACCATATATTTT.

This chain's CDR3 is CASSLAVSGTEAFF. The CDR3 DNA reads TGTGCCAGTAGTCTTGCGGTTTCTGGCACTGAAGCTTTCTTT. The gene calls are TRBV19 and TRBJ1-1, with no clear D. The CDR3 is 14 amino acids. CDR1 is LNHDA and CDR2 is SQIVND in the germline V gene (reference sequence). Trimming pared 5 bases from V and 4 bases from J, leaving 14 bases between.

The genes are TRBV7-9 and TRBJ1-5; possible D gene TRBD1, 6 bases. The CDR3 loop spans 13 amino acids. Looked up from germline, CDR1 is SEHNR and CDR2 is FQNEAQ (reference sequence). The germline V and J ends were trimmed by 5 bases and 5 bases, with 10 bases remaining between them. The CDR3 region is CASSRTEYQPQHF. CDR3 DNA: TGTGCCAGCAGCCGGACAGAATATCAGCCCCAGCATTTT.

V is TRBV7-3 and J is TRBJ2-2; 9 positions agree with TRBD2. Germline V gene lookup returns CDR1 SGHTA and CDR2 FQGTGA. The CDR3 sequence is 16 residues long. V was clipped by 5 bases and J by 1 base; unmatched bases: 5. In DNA, the CDR3 is TGTGCCAGCAGCGACGGACTAGCGCTGAACACCGGGGAGCTGTTTTTT. Its protein product is CASSDGLALNTGELFF.

The table lists this clone with a count of one. The genes are TRBV5-1 and TRBJ1-2; D not resolved. Germline values: CDR1 SGHRS, CDR2 YFSETQ. V was shortened by 0 bases and J by 8 bases, with 11 bases between the two germline ends. There are 13 residues in the CDR3. DNA for the CDR3: TGCGCCAGCAGCTTGGAAGGCGACTGGGGCTACACCTTC. Protein sequence: CASSLEGDWGYTF.

This chain joins TRBV30 and TRBJ2-7; D perhaps matches TRBD1 (6 bases). This CDR3 is built from 11 residues. The ends were cut back, 2 bases at V and 6 bases at J, with 8 bases in the middle. Per germline, CDR1 GTSNPN and CDR2 SVGIG (reference sequence). The CDR3 is CAWSLGGEQYF. CDR3 DNA: TGTGCCTGGAGTCTAGGGGGCGAGCAGTACTTC.

This clone was counted a few times. The gene calls are TRBV9 and TRBJ1-1; TRBD1 is a possible D gene (5 bases). Trimming shortened V by 3 bases and J by 1 base, and 10 bases separated the two germline ends. The CDR3 is 14 amino acids. The germline V gene has CDR1 SGDLS and CDR2 YYNGEE. CDR3 region: CASSGGRGNTEAFF. In nucleotides, the CDR3 is TGTGCCAGCAGCGGGGGCCGTGGGAACACTGAAGCTTTCTTT.

The chain combines TRBV9 with TRBJ1-2; 7 positions match TRBD1. Unmatched junction bases numbered 10, after V lost 5 bases and J lost 3 bases. The CDR3 has 15 amino acids. CDR1 SGDLS and CDR2 YYNGEE come from the germline V gene. The CDR3 nucleotides read TGTGCCAGCAGTACAGGGGAAGGGGTTGACTATGGCTACACCTTC. The encoded protein is CASSTGEGVDYGYTF. Together with reference TRBV9 and TRBJ1-2, the CDR3 gives the full variable domain: DSGVTQTPKHLITATGQRVTLRCSPRSGDLSVYWYQQSLDQGLQFLIQYYNGEERAKGNILERFSAQQFPDLHSELNLSSLELGDSALYFCASSTGEGVDYGYTFGSGTRLTVV.

In DNA, the CDR3 is TGTGCCAGCAGTGTCCTAGCGGGGGCGAACACCGGGGAGCTGTTTTTT. Its protein is CASSVLAGANTGELFF. The chain joins TRBV6-1 to TRBJ2-2, with 10 bases matching TRBD2. The V gene end was trimmed by 4 bases and the J gene end by 0 bases; junction bases not matched to a gene: 2. In germline, CDR1 is MNHNS, CDR2 SASEGT. The CDR3 length is 16 residues.

The chain combines TRBV5-1 with TRBJ2-1; 8 bases fit TRBD2. From germline, CDR1 is SGHRS and CDR2 YFSETQ. This CDR3 has 13 residues. V gave up 2 bases and J gave up 7 bases; unmatched junction bases: 2. DNA for the CDR3: TGCGCCAGCAGCTTTGGGACTAGTAATGAGCAGTTCTTC. As protein: CASSFGTSNEQFF.

This clone was counted a few times. V usage is TRBV6-5 and J usage is TRBJ1-6; maybe TRBD1 (5 bases). Germline values: CDR1 MNHEY, CDR2 SVGAGI. There are 15 residues in the CDR3. V lost 8 bases and J lost 9, with 20 bases in between. DNA of the CDR3: TGTGCCAGCTCTCCGGGAGAGGGGCGCATTTCACCCCTCCACTTT. Protein: CASSPGEGRISPLHF.

The chain couples TRBV18 to TRBJ2-1; D is unclear. This CDR3 is built from 13 residues. V lost 3 bases and J lost 0, with 3 bases in between. Germline lookup yields CDR1 KGHSH and CDR2 LQKENI. This CDR3 reads CASSPNSYNEQFF. The DNA of the CDR3 is TGTGCCAGCTCACCCAACTCCTACAATGAGCAGTTCTTC.

This sequence joins TRBV5-6 and TRBJ2-7; D may be TRBD1 (7 bases). The germline CDR1 and CDR2 sequences are SGHDT and YYEEEE. Trimming shortened V by 4 bases and J by 3 bases, and 11 bases separated the two germline ends. This CDR3 is built from 13 residues. The CDR3 protein is CASSGGTDYEQYV. The DNA of the CDR3 is TGTGCCAGCAGCGGCGGGACAGACTACGAGCAGTACGTC.

The chain combines TRBV30 with TRBJ2-1, with a possible D match to TRBD2 (6 bases). CDR3 length: 14 residues. Germline CDR1 reads GTSNPN; CDR2 reads SVGIG (reference sequence). Trimming took off 3 bases at V and 2 bases at J, with 11 bases between the two ends. CDR3: CAWSPGVAYNEQFF. CDR3 coding DNA: TGTGCCTGGAGCCCGGGGGTGGCCTACAATGAGCAGTTCTTC.

This sequence joins TRBV5-1 and TRBJ2-1; 15 bases agree with TRBD2. The CDR3 spans 15 residues. The trim removed 2 bases at V and 9 bases at J, leaving 3 bases unmatched. Germline values: CDR1 SGHRS, CDR2 YFSETQ. The CDR3 DNA reads TGCGCCAGCAGCTTACAGGGACTAGCGGGGGGTGAGCAGTTCTTC. Residues: CASSLQGLAGGEQFF.